This TCR beta chain emerged from a study of T cell responses to AZD1222 COVID-19 vaccine. Study-wide points: Of the AZD1222 recipients, only 5 to 7 were seropositive at baseline. CD4 TCRs covered the whole spike, strongest at regions 160-218 and 743-854. When two AZD1222 doses had been given, Spike-specific TCR breadth and depth rose. It was only after the peak T cell response that any repertoires were sampled.

Turning to this clone: Antigen unknown.

Measured with immunoSEQ multiplex PCR; TCRdb has only the in-frame clones, and not every one. There are 150,000 or so clones in the sample; 92% occur only once, and about 1.9% lies in the top ten. Germline CDR1 is SGHAT and CDR2 is FQNNGV. Trimming took 5 bases from V and 1 from J, leaving 18 bases between them. CDR3 length: 16 residues. The sequenced sample was peripheral blood, obtained on day 0 of AZD1222 vaccination. The source of this sequence is an adult in good health. The chain recombines TRBV11-2 with TRBJ2-7; D possibly corresponds to TRBD2 (6 bases). CDR3: CASSPASGVLSYEQYF. CDR3 DNA: TGTGCCAGCAGCCCCGCTTCGGGGGTTTTGTCCTACGAGCAGTACTTC.